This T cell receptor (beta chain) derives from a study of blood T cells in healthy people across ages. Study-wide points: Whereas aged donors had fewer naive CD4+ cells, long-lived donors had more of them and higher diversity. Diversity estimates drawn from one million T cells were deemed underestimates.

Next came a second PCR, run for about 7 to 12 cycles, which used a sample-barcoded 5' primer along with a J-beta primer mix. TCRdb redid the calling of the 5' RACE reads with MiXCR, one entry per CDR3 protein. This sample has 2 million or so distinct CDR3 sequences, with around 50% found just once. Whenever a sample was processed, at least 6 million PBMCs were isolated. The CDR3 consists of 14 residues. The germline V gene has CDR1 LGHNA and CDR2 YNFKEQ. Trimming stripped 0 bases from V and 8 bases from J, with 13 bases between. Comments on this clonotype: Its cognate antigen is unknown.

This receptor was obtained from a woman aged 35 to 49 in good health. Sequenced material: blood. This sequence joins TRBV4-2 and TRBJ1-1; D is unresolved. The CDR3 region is CASSQDGLGSEAFF. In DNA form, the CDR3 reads TGTGCCAGCAGCCAAGATGGGTTGGGAAGCGAAGCTTTCTTT.